The clone carrying this T cell receptor beta chain was counted many times. CDR3 length: 16 residues. The ends were cut back, 0 bases at V and 0 bases at J, with 12 bases in the middle. Looked up from germline, CDR1 is SGHDT and CDR2 is YYEEEE. TCRdb fed the RT-PCR reads into MiXCR, producing one record per CDR3 protein. The table has about 680,000 distinct CDR3 sequences, over 12% seen once. The chain links TRBV5-6 to TRBJ1-1; no clear D gene. The TCR originated in a female donor in good health, serving as a healthy control. Input material: memory CD4+ T cells from blood. CDR3 bases: TGTGCCAGCAGCTTGGTGGACGGAGTTTTGAACACTGAAGCTTTCTTT. It specifies CASSLVDGVLNTEAFF.